Listed below are T cell receptor beta chains from one sample, sequenced in a study of CD8+ T cells in alopecia areata. TCRdb keeps only in-frame clones here, not all; method: immunoSEQ multiplex PCR. This sample has fewer than 150,000 clones, with roughly four fifths found just once. Sequenced material: CD8+ T cells sorted from blood, taken at week 4, from a patient treated with tofacitinib. These receptors originate from a human donor with alopecia areata. Each CDR3 is given with its conserved first and last residue. A D gene is named only where the DNA matches it firmly. The listing skips clone size in some rows; elsewhere it reads once, few, many or a size class.

size: .
J: TRBJ2-1
D: .
V: TRBV19
CDR3: CASTGDRDNYNEQFF
DNA: TGTGCCAGTACCGGCGATCGGGACAACTACAATGAGCAGTTCTTC

size: .
J: TRBJ2-1
D: TRBD2
V: TRBV27
CDR3: CASSLRTSGNGEQFF
DNA: TGTGCCAGCAGTTTAAGGACTAGCGGGAACGGTGAGCAGTTCTTC

size: .
J: TRBJ1-6
D: .
V: TRBV4-1
CDR3: CASSQIRGQGNSPLHF
DNA: TGCGCCAGCAGCCAAATCAGGGGTCAGGGGAATTCACCCCTCCACTTT

size: .
J: TRBJ1-6
D: .
V: TRBV7-9
CDR3: CASSNPGQLRDSYNSPLHF
DNA: TGTGCCAGCAGCAACCCGGGGCAGCTAAGGGACTCCTATAATTCACCCCTCCACTTT

size: .
J: TRBJ2-3
D: TRBD2
V: TRBV7-3
CDR3: CASRPTSGGSDTQYF
DNA: TGTGCCAGCAGGCCCACTAGCGGGGGTTCAGATACGCAGTATTTT

size: .
J: TRBJ2-1
D: .
V: TRBV7-9
CDR3: CASSDQGWEDNEQFF
DNA: TGTGCCAGCAGCGACCAGGGCTGGGAAGACAATGAGCAGTTCTTC

size: .
J: TRBJ2-1
D: .
V: TRBV27
CDR3: CASSLGSSYNEQFF
DNA: TGTGCCAGCAGTTTGGGCAGCTCCTACAATGAGCAGTTCTTC

size: .
J: TRBJ2-1
D: .
V: TRBV29-1
CDR3: CSVGGPAAEQFF
DNA: TGCAGCGTTGGGGGCCCCGCGGCTGAGCAGTTCTTC

size: .
J: TRBJ1-2
D: .
V: TRBV6-5
CDR3: CASSFQGRNGYTF
DNA: TGTGCCAGCAGTTTTCAGGGAAGGAATGGCTACACCTTC

size: few
J: TRBJ2-5
D: .
V: TRBV5-5
CDR3: CASGLLGIQYF
DNA: TGTGCCAGCGGACTCCTGGGGATCCAGTACTTC

size: .
J: TRBJ2-3
D: .
V: TRBV7-7
CDR3: CASSLGRADTQYF
DNA: TGTGCTAGCAGCTTAGGCAGAGCAGATACGCAGTATTTT

size: .
J: TRBJ2-1
D: .
V: TRBV7-8
CDR3: CASSPKVLADEQFF
DNA: TGTGCCAGCAGCCCGAAGGTGTTGGCAGATGAGCAGTTCTTC

size: .
J: TRBJ2-7
D: .
V: TRBV7-9
CDR3: CASSYPQGSSRIEQYF
DNA: TGTGCCAGCAGCTATCCGCAAGGTTCGAGCCGTATCGAGCAGTACTTC

size: .
J: TRBJ2-3
D: .
V: TRBV7-2
CDR3: CASSSSPTDTQYF
DNA: TGTGCCAGCAGCTCCTCTCCCACAGATACGCAGTATTTT

size: .
J: TRBJ1-5
D: .
V: TRBV7-9
CDR3: CASKGEEQPQHF
DNA: TGTGCCAGCAAAGGGGAAGAACAGCCCCAGCATTTT

size: .
J: TRBJ2-1
D: TRBD2
V: TRBV15
CDR3: CATSRVTSGVYNEQFF
DNA: TGTGCCACCAGCAGAGTGACTAGCGGGGTGTACAATGAGCAGTTCTTC

size: few
J: TRBJ2-1
D: .
V: TRBV23-1
CDR3: CASSQRARNEQFF
DNA: TGCGCCAGCAGTCAGAGGGCCCGCAATGAGCAGTTCTTC

size: .
J: TRBJ2-5
D: TRBD2
V: TRBV7-9
CDR3: CASSSWTSGEQETQYF
DNA: TGTGCCAGCAGCTCATGGACTAGCGGGGAACAAGAGACCCAGTACTTC

size: .
J: TRBJ2-1
D: .
V: TRBV7-9
CDR3: CASSHGRGNEQFF
DNA: TGTGCCAGCAGCCATGGCCGGGGAAATGAGCAGTTCTTC

size: .
J: TRBJ2-2
D: TRBD2
V: TRBV30
CDR3: CAWSDLAGGNTGELFF
DNA: TGTGCCTGGAGCGACCTAGCGGGGGGGAACACCGGGGAGCTGTTTTTT

size: .
J: TRBJ2-2
D: .
V: TRBV19
CDR3: CASSIATGELFF
DNA: TGTGCCAGTAGTATTGCCACCGGGGAGCTGTTTTTT

size: .
J: TRBJ2-7
D: TRBD1
V: TRBV18
CDR3: CASSPGTGAFYEQYF
DNA: TGTGCCAGCTCACCAGGGACAGGGGCCTTCTACGAGCAGTACTTC

size: few
J: TRBJ1-5
D: .
V: TRBV27
CDR3: CASSLGLDSNQPQHF
DNA: TGTGCCAGCAGTTTAGGACTCGATAGCAATCAGCCCCAGCATTTT

size: .
J: TRBJ1-5
D: .
V: TRBV27
CDR3: CASSLVGGVGNQPQHF
DNA: TGTGCCAGCAGTTTAGTTGGGGGTGTAGGCAATCAGCCCCAGCATTTT

size: .
J: TRBJ1-5
D: .
V: TRBV18
CDR3: CASSPGPFTAQPQHF
DNA: TGTGCCAGCTCGCCCGGCCCATTCACAGCGCAGCCCCAGCATTTT